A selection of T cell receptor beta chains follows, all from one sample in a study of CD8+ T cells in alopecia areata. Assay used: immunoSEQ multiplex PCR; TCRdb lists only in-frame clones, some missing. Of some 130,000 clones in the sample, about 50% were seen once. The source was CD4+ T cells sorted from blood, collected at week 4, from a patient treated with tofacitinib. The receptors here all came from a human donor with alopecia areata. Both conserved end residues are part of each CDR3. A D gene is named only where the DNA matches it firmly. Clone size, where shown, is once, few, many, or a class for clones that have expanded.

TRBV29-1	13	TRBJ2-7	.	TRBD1	CSVTGTVTYEQYF	TGCAGCGTTACCGGGACAGTCACCTACGAGCAGTACTTC
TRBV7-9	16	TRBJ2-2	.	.	CASSIPSRDTTGELFF	TGTGCCAGCAGCATCCCAAGCCGCGACACCACCGGGGAGCTGTTTTTT
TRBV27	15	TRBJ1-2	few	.	CASSLIGGTNYGYTF	TGTGCCAGCAGTTTAATAGGAGGCACCAACTATGGCTACACCTTC
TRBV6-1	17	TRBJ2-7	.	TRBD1	CASSERYGTGVSYEQYF	TGTGCCAGCAGTGAAAGATACGGGACAGGGGTTTCCTACGAGCAGTACTTC
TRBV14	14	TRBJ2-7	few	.	CASSQVQGSYEQYF	TGTGCCAGCAGCCAAGTACAGGGTAGCTACGAGCAGTACTTC
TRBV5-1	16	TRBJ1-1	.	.	CASSVTGHSVVTEAFF	TGCGCCAGCAGCGTGACGGGACATTCCGTGGTTACTGAAGCTTTCTTT
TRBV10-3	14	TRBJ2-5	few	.	CAISNNGQKETQYF	TGTGCCATCAGCAACAATGGACAGAAAGAGACCCAGTACTTC
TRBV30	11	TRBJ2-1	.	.	CAWGAGLEQFF	TGTGCCTGGGGGGCGGGGCTGGAGCAGTTCTTC
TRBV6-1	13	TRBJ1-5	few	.	CASSERGNQPQHF	TGTGCCAGCAGTGAAAGGGGGAATCAGCCCCAGCATTTT
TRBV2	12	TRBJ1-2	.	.	CASSEPDRSYTF	TGTGCCAGCAGTGAACCCGACAGGTCCTACACCTTC
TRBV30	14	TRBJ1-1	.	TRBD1	CAWSVGQGADVAFF	TGTGCCTGGAGTGTTGGGCAGGGGGCGGATGTAGCTTTCTTT
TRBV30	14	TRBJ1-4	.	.	CAWREVGGNEKLFF	TGTGCCTGGAGAGAGGTGGGGGGGAATGAAAAACTGTTTTTT
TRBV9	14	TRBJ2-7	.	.	CASSVGSGPYEQYF	TGTGCCAGCAGCGTAGGGTCGGGGCCCTACGAGCAGTACTTC
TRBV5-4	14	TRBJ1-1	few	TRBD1	CASSLAQGAGEAFF	TGTGCCAGCAGCTTGGCCCAGGGGGCCGGTGAAGCTTTCTTT
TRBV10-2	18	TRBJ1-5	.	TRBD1	CASSESGTRQGGNQPQHF	TGCGCCAGCAGTGAGTCGGGGACTAGACAGGGCGGCAATCAGCCCCAGCATTTT
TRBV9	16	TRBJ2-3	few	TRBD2	CASSVIPSGGTDTQYF	TGTGCCAGCAGCGTAATCCCTAGCGGGGGCACAGATACGCAGTATTTT
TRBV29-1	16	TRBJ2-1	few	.	CSLKGAEASSYNEQFF	TGCAGCCTCAAGGGAGCGGAGGCGAGCTCCTACAATGAGCAGTTCTTC
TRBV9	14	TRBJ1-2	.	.	CASSVVNGGPGYTF	TGTGCCAGCAGCGTAGTGAACGGGGGGCCTGGCTACACCTTC
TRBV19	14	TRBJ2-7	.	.	CASSIGRGTYEQYF	TGTGCCAGTAGTATCGGCCGGGGGACCTACGAGCAGTACTTC
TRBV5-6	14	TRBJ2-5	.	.	CASSPLGIQETQYF	TGTGCCAGCAGCCCGTTGGGGATCCAAGAGACCCAGTACTTC
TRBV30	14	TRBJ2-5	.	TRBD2	CAWSVNSGRETQYF	TGTGCCTGGAGTGTAAACAGCGGGAGAGAGACCCAGTACTTC
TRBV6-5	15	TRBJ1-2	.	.	CASSYSPRVENGYTF	TGTGCCAGCAGTTACTCCCCCAGGGTAGAGAATGGCTACACCTTC
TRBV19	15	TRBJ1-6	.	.	CASSSRTVHDSPLHF	TGTGCCAGTAGCTCGAGGACAGTACACGATTCACCCCTCCACTTT
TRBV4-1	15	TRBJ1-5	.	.	CASSRSRVANQPQHF	TGCGCCAGCAGCCGGTCGAGAGTAGCCAACCAGCCCCAGCATTTT
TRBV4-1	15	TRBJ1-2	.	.	CASSQRLGDNYGYTF	TGCGCCAGCAGCCAACGTTTGGGCGATAACTATGGCTACACCTTC
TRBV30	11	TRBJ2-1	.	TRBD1	CAFQGAGEQFF	TGTGCCTTCCAGGGGGCTGGTGAGCAGTTCTTC
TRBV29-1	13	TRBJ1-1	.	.	CSVMTRMNTEAFF	TGCAGCGTGATGACACGCATGAACACTGAAGCTTTCTTT
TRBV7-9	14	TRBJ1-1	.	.	CASSTKDRNTEAFF	TGTGCCAGCAGCACAAAAGACCGGAACACTGAAGCTTTCTTT
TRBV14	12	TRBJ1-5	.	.	CASSETRGLQHF	TGTGCCAGCAGCGAGACCAGGGGACTCCAGCATTTT
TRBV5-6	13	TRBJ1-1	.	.	CASSKRSGTEAFF	TGTGCCAGCAGCAAAAGATCGGGGACTGAAGCTTTCTTT
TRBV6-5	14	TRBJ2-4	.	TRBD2	CASSSTSGTGIQYF	TGTGCCAGCAGTTCAACTAGCGGCACAGGCATTCAGTACTTC
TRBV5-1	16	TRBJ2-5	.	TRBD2	CASSPGLAGDQETQYF	TGCGCCAGCAGCCCGGGACTAGCGGGAGACCAAGAGACCCAGTACTTC
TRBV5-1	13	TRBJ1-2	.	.	CASRVRDGDGYTF	TGCGCCAGCAGAGTCCGGGACGGAGATGGCTACACCTTC
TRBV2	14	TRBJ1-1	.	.	CASSVTGTNTEAFF	TGTGCCAGCAGCGTTACAGGGACGAACACTGAAGCTTTCTTT
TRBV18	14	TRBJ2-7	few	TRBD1	CASSKDRGSYEQYF	TGTGCCAGCTCGAAGGACAGGGGCTCCTACGAGCAGTACTTC
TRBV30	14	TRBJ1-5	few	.	CAWSVGNLNQPQHF	TGTGCCTGGAGTGTAGGGAACCTCAATCAGCCCCAGCATTTT
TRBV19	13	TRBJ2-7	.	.	CASSAGRDLQQYF	TGTGCCAGTAGTGCCGGCAGGGACCTGCAGCAGTACTTC
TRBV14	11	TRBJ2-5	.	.	CASSLGGTQYF	TGTGCCAGCAGCCTAGGAGGGACCCAGTACTTC
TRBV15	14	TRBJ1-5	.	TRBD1	CATSRGQGREPQHF	TGTGCCACCAGCAGAGGACAGGGTAGAGAACCCCAGCATTTT
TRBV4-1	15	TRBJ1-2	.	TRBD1	CASSQVGQANYGYTF	TGCGCCAGCAGCCAGGTGGGACAGGCGAACTATGGCTACACCTTC
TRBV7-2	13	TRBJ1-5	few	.	CASSLQGGQPQHF	TGTGCCAGCAGCTTACAAGGTGGTCAGCCCCAGCATTTT
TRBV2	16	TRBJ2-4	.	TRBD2	CASRPGLAGYKNIQYF	TGTGCCAGCAGACCGGGACTAGCGGGCTACAAAAACATTCAGTACTTC
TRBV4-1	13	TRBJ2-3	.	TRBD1	CASSQQGVDTQYF	TGCGCCAGCAGCCAGCAGGGGGTAGATACGCAGTATTTT
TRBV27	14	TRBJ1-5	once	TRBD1	CASTKTGGRQPQHF	TGTGCCAGCACTAAGACAGGGGGCCGACAGCCCCAGCATTTT